The sequence of this TCR beta chain was determined in a study of regulatory T cells in long-lasting Graves disease. Time point indicated: persistent/refractory GD, antithyroid drugs over 5 years with positive TRAb. The authors made the TCR library using RNA they extracted from PBMCs. Investigators prepared the TCR beta libraries by applying iRepertoire HTBI primers and Arm-PCR of CDR3 regions. MiXCR was run by TCRdb on the multiplex PCR reads, yielding one entry per CDR3 protein. The sample lists roughly 400,000 distinct CDR3 sequences, around 21% seen once, with roughly 20% in the top ten. The material was peripheral blood mononuclear cells (PBMCs), obtained when the disease was refractory, from a patient treated with antithyroid drugs. The sequence derives from a female donor with Graves disease.

CDR3 sequence: CASTQAEGYSNQPQHF. The CDR3 region has the DNA TGTGCCAGCACCCAGGCAGAGGGCTATAGCAATCAGCCCCAGCATTTT. The gene calls are TRBV6-1 and TRBJ1-5; no definite D call. Germline V gene sequence: CDR1 MNHNS, CDR2 SASEGT. The V end lost 7 bases, the J end lost 0 bases, and 16 bases lay between the germline ends. The CDR3 covers 16 residues.